This T cell receptor beta chain was recovered during a study of blood T cell repertoires in COVID-19. Turning to the study itself: The cDNA or gDNA used as material had been derived from T cells, B-cell-depleted T cells, or PBMCs.

J was trimmed by 7 bases and V by 4 bases; bases with no gene match: 7. Germline V gene sequence: CDR1 LNHDA, CDR2 SQIVND (reference sequence). The CDR3 spans 15 residues. This table comes from immunoSEQ multiplex PCR, and its TCRdb copy is limited to in-frame clones, with some not included. The sample shows about 120,000 clones, around three quarters of them seen only once. This receptor was obtained from a man in his 60s with active or convalescent COVID-19. The sample consisted of peripheral blood. This sequence joins TRBV19 and TRBJ2-1, with TRBD2 matching over 10 bases. CDR3 amino acids: CASSTPSGRRNEQFF. The CDR3 bases are TGTGCCAGTAGTACTCCTAGCGGGAGAAGGAATGAGCAGTTCTTC.